This TCR beta chain comes out of a study of blood T cell repertoires in COVID-19. Germline V lookup: CDR1 MNHEY, CDR2 SVGAGI. CDR3 length: 16 amino acids. With V trimmed by 4 bases and J by 6 bases, 9 bases remained unmatched. This clone was picked up one time. The data were produced by immunoSEQ multiplex PCR, yet TCRdb's version contains in-frame clones alone and is incomplete. The sample shows fewer than 300,000 clones, 80% to 95% of them seen only once. Participants were placed into cohorts based on the clinical history they reported. The sequenced material came from PBMCs or T cells enriched from blood (not recorded which). The V and J genes are TRBV6-5 and TRBJ2-7, with 13 bases matching TRBD2. The origin of this receptor is a woman in her thirties who had recovered from COVID-19. The CDR3: CASSFSGTSGTGEQYF. In DNA, the CDR3 is TGTGCCAGCAGTTTCTCCGGGACTAGCGGGACGGGCGAGCAGTACTTC.